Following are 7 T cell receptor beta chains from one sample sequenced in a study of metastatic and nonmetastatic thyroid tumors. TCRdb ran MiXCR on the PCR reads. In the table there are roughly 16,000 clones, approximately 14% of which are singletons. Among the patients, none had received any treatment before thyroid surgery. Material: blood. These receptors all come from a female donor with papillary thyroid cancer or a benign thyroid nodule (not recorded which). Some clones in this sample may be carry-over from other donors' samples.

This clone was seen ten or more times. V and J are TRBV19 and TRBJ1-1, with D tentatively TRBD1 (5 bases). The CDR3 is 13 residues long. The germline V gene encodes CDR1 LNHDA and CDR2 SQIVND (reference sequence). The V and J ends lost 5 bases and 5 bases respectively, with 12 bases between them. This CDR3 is CASSPPGRTEAFF. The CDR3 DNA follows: TGTGCCAGTAGTCCCCCAGGGAGGACTGAAGCTTTCTTT.

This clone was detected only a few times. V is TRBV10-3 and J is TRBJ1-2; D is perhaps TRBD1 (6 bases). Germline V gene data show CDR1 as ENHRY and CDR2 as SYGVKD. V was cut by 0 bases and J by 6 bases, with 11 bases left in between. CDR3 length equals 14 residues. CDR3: CAISESQGLDGYTF. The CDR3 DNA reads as TGTGCCATCAGTGAGTCGCAGGGGCTCGATGGCTACACCTTC.

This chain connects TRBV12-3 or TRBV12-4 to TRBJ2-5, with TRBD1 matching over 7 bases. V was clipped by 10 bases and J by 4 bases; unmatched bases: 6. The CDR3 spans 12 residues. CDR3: CATTRGLETQYF. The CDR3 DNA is TGTGCCACCACTAGGGGGCTAGAGACCCAGTACTTC.

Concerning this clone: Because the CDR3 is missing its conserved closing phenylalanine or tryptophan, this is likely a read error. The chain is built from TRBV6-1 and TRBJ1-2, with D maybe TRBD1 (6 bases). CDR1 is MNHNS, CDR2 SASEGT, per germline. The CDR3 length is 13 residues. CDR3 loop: CASSVKGGYAYTL. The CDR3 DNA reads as TGTGCCAGCAGTGTGAAGGGGGGCTATGCCTACACCTTA.

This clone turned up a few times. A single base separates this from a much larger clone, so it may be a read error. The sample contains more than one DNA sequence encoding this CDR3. CDR3 nucleotide sequence: TGTGCCAGCAGGGGCCCGTCGTTCGGTTCAGGGGAGCTGTTTTTT. Protein sequence: CASRGPSFGSGELFF. This rearrangement joins TRBV6-2 or TRBV6-3 to TRBJ2-2, with unresolved D. The CDR3 loop spans 15 amino acids. Per germline, CDR1 MNHEY and CDR2 SVGEGT. Between the trimmed V and J ends, which lost 6 bases and 8 bases, there was a span of 19 bases.

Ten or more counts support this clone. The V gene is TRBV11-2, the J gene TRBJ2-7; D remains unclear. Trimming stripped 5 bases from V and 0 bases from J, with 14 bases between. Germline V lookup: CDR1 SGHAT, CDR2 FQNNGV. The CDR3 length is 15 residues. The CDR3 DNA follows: TGTGCCAGCAGCCCCCGGGTAGGAGTCTCCTACGAGCAGTACTTC. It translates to CASSPRVGVSYEQYF.

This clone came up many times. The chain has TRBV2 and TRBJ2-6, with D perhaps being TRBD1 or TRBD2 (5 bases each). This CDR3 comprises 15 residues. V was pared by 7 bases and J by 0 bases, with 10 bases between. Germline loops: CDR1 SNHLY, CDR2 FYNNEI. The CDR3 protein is CASIKGSSGANVLTF. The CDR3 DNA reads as TGTGCCAGCATCAAGGGGAGCTCTGGGGCCAACGTCCTGACTTTC.